This T cell receptor beta chain was found in a study of blood T cell repertoires in COVID-19. Authors' methods: The assay estimated nucleated cells by amplifying reference gene primers. Sequencing was performed with immunoSEQ multiplex PCR; in TCRdb, only in-frame clones are kept and a portion is missing. D and trimming were read from the DNA, whereas the V and J calls and clone size are those reported in that table. The sample comprises about 250,000 clones, about 86% of which are singletons, and approximately 1.3% rests with the top ten. Looked up from germline, CDR1 is SNHLY and CDR2 is FYNNEI. Trimming took 8 bases from V and 5 from J; bases not matched to a gene: 12. This CDR3 contains 15 residues.

Sequences were obtained from peripheral blood. This TCR came from an older man with acute or convalescent COVID-19. The chain is built from TRBV2 and TRBJ2-3; 8 nucleotides agree with TRBD2. DNA for the CDR3: TGTGCCAGCGGGGTTTTCGGGGGGGCAAGAGATACGCAGTATTTT. Translated, it gives CASGVFGGARDTQYF.